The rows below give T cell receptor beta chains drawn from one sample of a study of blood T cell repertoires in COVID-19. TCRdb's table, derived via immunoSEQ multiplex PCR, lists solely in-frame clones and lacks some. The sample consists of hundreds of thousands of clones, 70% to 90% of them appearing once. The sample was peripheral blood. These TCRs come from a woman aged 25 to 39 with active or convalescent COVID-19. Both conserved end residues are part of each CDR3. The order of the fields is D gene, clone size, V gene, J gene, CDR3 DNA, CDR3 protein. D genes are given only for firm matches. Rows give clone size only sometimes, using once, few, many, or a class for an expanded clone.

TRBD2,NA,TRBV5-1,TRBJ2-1,TGCGCCAGCAGCTTTTTACCCACTAGCGATGAGCAGTTCTTC,CASSFLPTSDEQFF
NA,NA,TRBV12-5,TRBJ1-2,TGTGCTAGTGGTGAAAGCCCAGGGGTTACGGGTGGCTACACCTTC,CASGESPGVTGGYTF
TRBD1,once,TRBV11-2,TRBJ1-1,TGTGCCAGCAGCTTAGAGGACAGGGTGGCTTTCTTT,CASSLEDRVAFF
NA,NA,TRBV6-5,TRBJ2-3,TGTGCCAGCAGTTACTCAGGGACATCCACAGATACGCAGTATTTT,CASSYSGTSTDTQYF
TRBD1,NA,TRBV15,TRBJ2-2,TGTGCCACCAGCAGGGACAGGGTTCAGTCCGGGGAGCTGTTTTTT,CATSRDRVQSGELFF
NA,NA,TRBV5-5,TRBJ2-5,TGTGCCAGCAGCCCCGGTATAGCGTCAGAGGTAGAGACCCAGTACTTC,CASSPGIASEVETQYF
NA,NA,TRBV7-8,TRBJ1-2,TGTGCCAGCAGCTTAGTTCCGAACTATGGCTACACCTTC,CASSLVPNYGYTF
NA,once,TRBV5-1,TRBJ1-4,TGCGCCAGCAGCTTGTTTGGCAGATCTAATGAAAAACTGTTTTTT,CASSLFGRSNEKLFF
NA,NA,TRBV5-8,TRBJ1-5,TGTGCCAGCAGCTTGACAGGGTGGAAATCTCAGCCCCAGCATTTT,CASSLTGWKSQPQHF
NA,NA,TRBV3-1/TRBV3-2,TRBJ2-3,TGTGCCAGCAGCCAAGATCTTGGGGGGGGCCGTAGCACAGATACGCAGTATTTT,CASSQDLGGGRSTDTQYF
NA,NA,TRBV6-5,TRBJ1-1,TGTGCCAGCAGTTACAGCCAGGGGAACACTGAAGCTTTCTTT,CASSYSQGNTEAFF
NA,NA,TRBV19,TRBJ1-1,TGTGCCAGTAGTATGGGGGGAGACACTGAAGCTTTCTTT,CASSMGGDTEAFF
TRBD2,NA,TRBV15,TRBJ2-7,TGTGCCACCAGCCCACTCGGACTAGCGGGAGAGCGGGAGCAGTACTTC,CATSPLGLAGEREQYF
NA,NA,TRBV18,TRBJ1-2,TGTGCCAGCTCACCACCCCCAGGGTGGGGCTACACCTTC,CASSPPPGWGYTF
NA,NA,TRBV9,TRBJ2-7,TGTGCCAGCAGCATACCCCGGGTCATTCACCAGGGCGAGCAGTACTTC,CASSIPRVIHQGEQYF
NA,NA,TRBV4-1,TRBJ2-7,TGCGCCAGCAGCCAAGTCGGTTTGCGCGGGTATGGTATCTACGAGCAGTACTTC,CASSQVGLRGYGIYEQYF
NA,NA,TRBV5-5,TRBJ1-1,TGTGCCAGCAGCTGGGAACAGGGCGTGAACACTGAAGCTTTCTTT,CASSWEQGVNTEAFF
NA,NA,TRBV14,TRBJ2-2,TGTGCCAGCAGCCAAGTCAGTGGGGAGCTGTTTTTT,CASSQVSGELFF
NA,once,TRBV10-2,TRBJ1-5,TGCGCCAGCAGTGGACATTTCGGTCAGCCCCAGCATTTT,CASSGHFGQPQHF
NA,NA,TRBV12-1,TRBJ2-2,TGTGCCAGCTTCTCCCACCTAGCGGGGGGGACGAACACCGGGGAGCTGTTTTTT,CASFSHLAGGTNTGELFF
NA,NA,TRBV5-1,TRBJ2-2,TGCGCCAGCAGCTTGGCCGTGCTCGAGAGCACCGGGGAGCTGTTTTTT,CASSLAVLESTGELFF
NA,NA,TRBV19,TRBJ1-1,TGTGCCAGTAGTATAGCAGGGGCTGATGAAGCTTTCTTT,CASSIAGADEAFF
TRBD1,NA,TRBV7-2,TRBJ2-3,TGTGCCAGCAGCGGGAGGATAGGCGGGACAGGGCGCACAGATACGCAGTATTTT,CASSGRIGGTGRTDTQYF
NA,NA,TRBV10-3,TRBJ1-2,TGTGCCATCAGTGAGTCTGTGGGGCCTACGACCTTC,CAISESVGPTTF
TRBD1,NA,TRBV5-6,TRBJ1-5,TGTGCCAGCAGCTTGGGCCCAGGGGGCTTAGAGGAGCCCCAGCATTTT,CASSLGPGGLEEPQHF
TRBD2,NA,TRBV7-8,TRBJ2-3,TGTGCCAGCAGCTTAGCCCTAGCGGGGGGGGTAGATACGCAGTATTTT,CASSLALAGGVDTQYF
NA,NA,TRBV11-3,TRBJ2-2,TGTGCCAGCAGCTTAGGAGGGGGCACCGGGGAGCTGTTTTTT,CASSLGGGTGELFF
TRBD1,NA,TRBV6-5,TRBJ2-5,TGTGCCAGTACCCGGGACAGAATATTAGAGACCCAGTACTTC,CASTRDRILETQYF
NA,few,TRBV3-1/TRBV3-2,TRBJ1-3,TGTGCCAGCAGCCAAGGGGCGGGAAACACCATATATTTT,CASSQGAGNTIYF
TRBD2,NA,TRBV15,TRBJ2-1,TGTGCCACCAGGACCGGGACTAGCGCAAACAATGAGCAGTTCTTC,CATRTGTSANNEQFF
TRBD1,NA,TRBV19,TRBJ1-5,TGTGCCAGTAGGGAGGGACAGCTATTCGGTCAGCCCCAGCATTTT,CASREGQLFGQPQHF
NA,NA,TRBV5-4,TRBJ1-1,TGTGCCAGCAGTCTAGAGACTGAAGCTTTCTTT,CASSLETEAFF
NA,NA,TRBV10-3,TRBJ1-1,TGTGCCACCTTGTCTGGCCTGAACACTGAAGCTTTCTTT,CATLSGLNTEAFF
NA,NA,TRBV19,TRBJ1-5,TGTGCCAGTAGGGGGCAGGGGAAAAATCAGCCCCAGCATTTT,CASRGQGKNQPQHF
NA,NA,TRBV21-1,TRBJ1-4,TGTGCCAGCAGCAAACACAGGGGTAATGAAAAACTGTTTTTT,CASSKHRGNEKLFF
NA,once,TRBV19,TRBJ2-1,TGTGCCAGTAGTACTTTCGGGGGATGGGACAATGAGCAGTTCTTC,CASSTFGGWDNEQFF
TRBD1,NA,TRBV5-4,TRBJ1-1,TGTGCCAGCGGGACAGTGAACACTGAAGCTTTCTTT,CASGTVNTEAFF
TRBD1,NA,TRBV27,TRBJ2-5,TGTGCCAGCGGGTACTCGGGACAGCAAGAGACCCAGTACTTC,CASGYSGQQETQYF
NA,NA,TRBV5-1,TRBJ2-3,TGCGCCAGCAGCCGGTGGTCGGGACCTAGCGCAGATACGCAGTATTTT,CASSRWSGPSADTQYF
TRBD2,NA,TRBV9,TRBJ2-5,TGTGCCAGCAGCGTCGCTCTAGCGGGGGTCCAAGAGACCCAGTACTTC,CASSVALAGVQETQYF
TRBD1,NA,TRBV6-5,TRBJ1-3,TGTGCCAGCATCCGGGACAGGGGGGGAAACACCATATATTTT,CASIRDRGGNTIYF
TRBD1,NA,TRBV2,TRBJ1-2,TGTGCCAGCAGTGATGGACAGGGCAACTATGGCTACACCTTC,CASSDGQGNYGYTF
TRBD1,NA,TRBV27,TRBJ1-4,TGTGCCAGCAGTTTATCGGGGACAGGGCATGAAAAACTGTTTTTT,CASSLSGTGHEKLFF
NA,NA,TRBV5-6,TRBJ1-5,TGTGCCAGCAGCTCTACTGGACTTTATAGCAATCAGCCCCAGCATTTT,CASSSTGLYSNQPQHF
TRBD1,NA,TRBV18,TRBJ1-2,TGTGCCAGCTCACCTACGGCAGGGGGTGACTATGGCTACACCTTC,CASSPTAGGDYGYTF
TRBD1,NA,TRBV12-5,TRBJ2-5,TGTGCTAGTGGTTTGGCCATAGGGACAGGGGAGACCCAGTACTTC,CASGLAIGTGETQYF
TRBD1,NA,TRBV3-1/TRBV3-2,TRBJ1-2,TGTGCCAGCAGCCCAGGACAGGGAGGGCGAAGGCATGGCTACACCTTC,CASSPGQGGRRHGYTF
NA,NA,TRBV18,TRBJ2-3,TGTGCCAGCTCACCAACTACAGGGTCCCTCACAGATACGCAGTATTTT,CASSPTTGSLTDTQYF
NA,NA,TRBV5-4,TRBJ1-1,TGTGCCAGCCGCGACACCGTGAACACTGAAGCTTTCTTT,CASRDTVNTEAFF
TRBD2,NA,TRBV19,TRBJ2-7,TGTGCCAGTAGTTACGGACTAGCGGGAGCCTACGAGCAGTACTTC,CASSYGLAGAYEQYF
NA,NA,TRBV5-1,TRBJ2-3,TGCGCCAGCAGCTTGAATTACGACACACCGCAGTATTTT,CASSLNYDTPQYF